This TCR beta chain originates from a study of shared clonotypes between healthy human individuals (dated by TCRdb to 2020 to 2021). Regarding the research as a whole: A couple of women and a few men aged 18 to 49 years were included in the cohort. For each donor, three plates each were used for CD4 naive and CD4 memory, two plates were used for CD8 naive, and one plate was used for CD8 memory. Blood TCR repertoires of about 5 healthy adults were deeply sequenced to estimate repertoire size and the extent of clonotype sharing between individuals. To increase sequencing depth and limit assay-specific biases, different laboratories used diverse techniques to prepare libraries and sequence TCR repertoires. Leukapheresis yielded between about 0.94 and 8.9 billion PBMCs per donor. Results and caveats for the whole study, not just this receptor: Because the study included only a small number of donors, the genetic and exposure-history diversity represented was limited. Sampling was restricted to blood, and TCR repertoires in tissues likely differ from the TCR repertoires found in blood. Sharing across a few donors was observed for about 5% of naive CD4, less than 4% of naive CD8, 2% to 2.5% of memory CD4, and 0.4% of memory CD8 clonotypes. Higher generation probabilities were observed for clonotypes shared by all four sorted-subset donors than for non-shared clonotypes. Based on pairwise subsampling, the degree of clonotype sharing among donors was expected to be affected by sequencing depth. Estimated clonotype richness was generally larger for naive than for memory subsets. Even with the large sequencing depth, rarefaction of the sorted-subset datasets indicated that sequencing was incomplete.

V and J are truncated by 8 bases and 10 bases respectively, leaving an intervening sequence of 12 bases. The CDR3 has 11 amino acids, counting the end cysteine and phenylalanine. Left in the record is the CDR3 DNA by itself, 33 bases read in frame from the first base. For CDR1 and CDR2, the germline V gene lists MDHEN and SYDVKM. The count of this clone is one. Its antigen has not been determined. No base quality information exists; no much larger clone differs at one position. Using the deep immunoSEQ assay, multiplex PCR amplified TCR CDR3 regions from genomic DNA. Extracted genomic DNA from each cell subset was spread evenly across all wells of several immunoSEQ 96-well plates, with each plate serving as a replicate. For sorted subsets, roughly 200 ng of genomic DNA, equivalent to roughly 33,000 T cell genomes, went into each replicate PCR. Purified libraries were quantified with a Qubit 3.0 fluorometer, sized on a Bioanalyzer 2100, and re-quantified with the KAPA Library Quantification kit. Every immunoSEQ 96-well plate was sequenced on a dedicated single-read 150-cycle Illumina NextSeq 550 flow cell. In the authors' own workflow: Because the immunoSEQ output included only junctional sequences and no quality scores, the filtering could not be the same as the filtering used for full-length reads. Sequences were annotated with PyIR, a Python wrapper for IgBLAST v1.9, and V/J genes and CDR3 were assigned using IMGT germline references. Reads with weak V/J assignments (E-value above 1e-6), missing CDR3, stop codons, out-of-frame junctions, or ambiguous translated residues were removed. V3J clonotypes were defined as sequences sharing the same inferred V gene, J gene, and CDR3 amino acid sequence. To compute the percentage overlap between repertoires, the number of shared unique clonotypes was divided by the size of the smaller repertoire. Richness of each repertoire was evaluated using RTK rarefaction, the Chao1 estimator, and Recon v2.1 estimates of unobserved clonotypes. Generation probabilities for all TCRbeta clonotypes obtained by the gDNA method from several donors were computed using OLGA. In TCRdb, the immuneACCESS table is reduced to in-frame sequences with V and J assigned. These tables do not hold every clone; where another copy was compared, an unresolved V gene accounts for under half, and the others remain unexplained. V, J and clone size derive from that table, while D and trimming were established from the DNA sequence. For this sample there are some 2,500,000 clones; just under 95% appear just once. 0.3% to 0.4% of the sample rests with the top ten.

The donors were healthy, HIV-negative adults with no recently reported acute infections or vaccinations. Every donor was a Caucasian adult living in Nashville, Tennessee, USA. CD4+ T cells were enriched by magnetic negative selection, after which naive cells were positively selected on CD45RA and the negative fraction was taken as the memory subset. Blood was collected by leukapheresis, and PBMCs were isolated by Ficoll-Histopaque density gradient centrifugation and then cryopreserved in liquid nitrogen vapor phase. Purity and quantity of every magnetically sorted T cell population were checked by analytical flow cytometry. From each sorted fraction, genomic DNA was isolated and quantified by UV absorbance on a Nanodrop 2000c.

The chain is encoded by TRBV28 joined to TRBJ2-1; TRBD2 could be the D gene, as 6 bases match. Sequencing was done on a sample of naive CD4+ T cells from PBMCs. The cell subset or site label, read with the paper, signifies: CD45RA+ positively selected. This receptor was obtained from a man aged 18 to 30 in good health. Some clones in this sample may be carry-over from other donors' samples. The sequenced DNA: TGTGCCAGCTCCCAGCGGGTCGAGCAGTTCTTC. Its translation reads: CASSQRVEQFF.